This T cell receptor (beta chain) was obtained from a study of blood T cell repertoires in COVID-19. For the study at large: The study drew acute and convalescent COVID-19 samples from the United States, Italy and Spain. Sources were T cells, B-cell-depleted T cells, or PBMCs; the material itself was cDNA or gDNA.

Per the study methods: How many nucleated cells were present was estimated from reference gene primer amplification. Clones were sequenced by immunoSEQ multiplex PCR, and TCRdb holds only the in-frame ones, with some missing. V, J and clone size derive from that table, while D and trimming were established from the DNA sequence. Of some 150,000 clones in the sample, around 83% were seen once. Sample: peripheral blood. The clonotype comes from a woman aged 55 to 70 with acute or convalescent COVID-19.

The CDR3 DNA sequence: TGCAGCGTTGAAGCGACAGGAGTCCAGTTCTTC. Its protein is CSVEATGVQFF. V gene TRBV29-1 combines with J gene TRBJ2-1; D is perhaps TRBD1 (6 bases). V was trimmed by 1 base and J by 13 bases, leaving 11 bases between them. CDR1 is SQVTM and CDR2 is ANQGSEA in the germline V gene. The CDR3 is made up of 11 amino acids.